A single TCR beta chain is shown here with its context. Its target is not known. One junction end disagrees with the germline gene, perhaps due to a read error. The CDR3 spans 16 residues. The germline gives CDR1 MNHEY, CDR2 SVGAGI. This specimen comes from a study of cytomegalovirus exposure and HLA in healthy donors. Study results and caveats: The authors judged a highly shared variant cluster likely a sequencing artifact. Productive rates of about 90% or about 30% were seen for most TCR beta V segments in an earlier analysis.

Primers: 60 Vbeta forward and 13 Jbeta reverse. TCRdb's table, derived via immunoSEQ multiplex PCR, lists solely in-frame clones and lacks some. The data show about 190,000 clones, roughly four fifths seen once. Samples came from healthy bone marrow donors. Unrecorded immune exposures were likely, despite nominal health at sampling. The V and J genes are TRBV6-5 and TRBJ2-1; TRBD2 aligns across 8 bases. The sequence derives from a woman aged 30 to 39 in good health and CMV-seropositive. Material: PBMCs. CDR3 in amino acids: CASNYRRGGSYNEQFF. CDR3 coding DNA: TGTGCCAGCAATTACCGCCGGGGGGGCTCCTACAATGAGCAGTTCTTC.